Below are 25 T cell receptor beta chains sequenced from a single sample in a study of spatial heterogeneity in lung cancer. The time point here: blood at routine non-recurrence follow-up after resection. The authors sequenced whole RNA from tumor, nontumor lung or frozen PBMC without sorting. TCRdb independently ran MiXCR on the 5' RACE reads; one entry per CDR3 protein. The sample includes around 110,000 distinct CDR3 sequences, roughly an eighth of them seen just once. Sequenced material: PBMCs, taken at follow-up. These receptors came from a male donor with early-stage non-small cell lung cancer.

The rearrangement uses TRBV18 and TRBJ1-6; 7 bases line up with TRBD1. This CDR3 region has 15 residues. The germline V gene has CDR1 KGHSH and CDR2 LQKENI. V shed 5 bases, J shed 7 bases, and the junction held 8 bases outside the gene matches. CDR3 sequence reads: CASSASGTANSPLHF. The CDR3 DNA sequence: TGTGCCAGCTCAGCTTCCGGGACAGCCAATTCACCCCTCCACTTT.

The rearrangement links TRBV6-5 to TRBJ1-1, with D possibly matching TRBD1 (6 bases). V gave up 3 bases and J gave up 7 bases, with 18 bases separating them. The V gene's germline CDR1 is MNHEY and CDR2 SVGAGI. The CDR3 has 15 amino acids. DNA of the CDR3: TGTGCCAGCAGTTATTTTATTCGGGGGCGCGGTGAAGCTTTCTTT. Translating it yields CASSYFIRGRGEAFF.

At least ten counts were recorded for this clonotype. The chain uses TRBV6-2 or TRBV6-3 and TRBJ2-1; 8 bases fit TRBD2. The CDR3 loop spans 18 amino acids. Trimming cost V 4 bases and J 8 bases; bases outside gene matches: 19. Germline V lookup: CDR1 MNHEY, CDR2 SVGEGT. The CDR3 spells CASSSENRGTRRLYEQFF. The CDR3 DNA reads TGTGCCAGCAGTTCGGAAAATAGGGGGACTAGACGTCTGTATGAGCAGTTCTTC.

The genes are TRBV29-1 and TRBJ2-3; D possibly corresponds to TRBD2 (6 bases). The V end was cut by 7 bases, the J end by 2 bases, with 7 bases between. The germline V gene encodes CDR1 SQVTM and CDR2 ANQGSEA. This CDR3 contains 11 residues. CDR3 region: CSAGDTDTQYF. In DNA form, the CDR3 reads TGCAGCGCGGGGGACACAGATACGCAGTATTTT.

This clonotype was seen ten or more times. The J gene is TRBJ2-1, the V gene TRBV29-1; TRBD1 or TRBD2 may be the D gene (5 bases each). The CDR3 has 11 residues. CDR1 is SQVTM, CDR2 ANQGSEA, per germline. Trimming left V 6 bases short and J 8 bases short, with 11 bases between. The CDR3 nucleotides are TGCAGCGTCGGCAGGGACCATGAGCAGTTCTTC. It yields the protein CSVGRDHEQFF.

The CDR3 nucleotides are TGTGCCAGCAGAAGGGCCTACGAGCAGTACTTC. As protein: CASRRAYEQYF. The chain couples TRBV28 to TRBJ2-7, with unresolved D. V shed 6 bases and J shed 2 bases, with 5 bases lying between them. CDR1 and CDR2 from the germline V gene are MDHEN and SYDVKM. The length of the CDR3 is 11 residues. The variable domain in full, with the rest retrieved from reference TRBV28 and TRBJ2-7, is DVKVTQSSRYLVKRTGEKVFLECVQDMDHENMFWYRQDPGLGLRLIYFSYDVKMKEKGDIPEGYSVSREKKERFSLILESASTNQTSMYLCASRRAYEQYFGPGTRLTVT.

Written as DNA, the CDR3 is TGTGCCACCGACAGTAGGGAGACCCAGTACTTC. It translates to CATDSRETQYF. J is TRBJ2-5 and V is TRBV2, with D possibly being TRBD1 (5 bases). The germline CDR1 and CDR2 sequences are SNHLY and FYNNEI. Trimming shortened V by 10 bases and J by 5 bases, and 11 bases separated the two germline ends. The CDR3 spans 11 residues.

This clonotype was recorded many times. The gene calls are TRBV30 and TRBJ1-2; TRBD1 might be the D (6 bases). Germline V gene sequence: CDR1 GTSNPN, CDR2 SVGIG (reference sequence). This CDR3 is 15 amino acids long. The V end lost 1 base, the J end lost 5 bases, and 17 bases lay between the germline ends. CDR3 coding DNA: TGTGCCTGGAGTGCCCTGCGGACAGAAGGGTATGGCTACACCTTC. Its translation: CAWSALRTEGYGYTF.

The chain couples TRBV5-1 to TRBJ1-3, with D hard to call. Germline loops: CDR1 SGHRS, CDR2 YFSETQ. The CDR3 length is 18 residues. V lost 4 bases, J lost 0 bases, and 20 bases lay in between. The CDR3 DNA is TGCGCCAGCAGCCCGGACGGGTCGATTCGTTTCTCTGGAAACACCATATATTTT. Amino acids: CASSPDGSIRFSGNTIYF.

The chain uses TRBV12-3 or TRBV12-4 and TRBJ2-2; D might be TRBD1 or TRBD2, each matching 6 bases. Trimming shortened V by 7 bases and J by 3 bases, and 12 bases separated the two germline ends. The CDR3 is 14 amino acids. CDR3 amino acids: CASMKGGDTGELFF. CDR3 bases: TGTGCCAGCATGAAGGGGGGAGACACCGGGGAGCTGTTTTTT.

The CDR3 coding sequence is TGCAGTGCTAGAGAACAGGGGCCGGGCAATCAGCCCCAGCATTTT. Protein product: CSAREQGPGNQPQHF. The chain couples TRBV20-1 to TRBJ1-5, with TRBD1 identical over 7 bases. V was pared by 0 bases and J by 2 bases, with 4 bases of the junction left unmatched. CDR1 is DFQATT and CDR2 is SNEGSKA in the germline V gene (reference sequence). CDR3 length: 15 amino acids.

This clonotype was detected ten times or more. The CDR3 is CASSQGLANTGELFF. CDR3 nucleotide sequence: TGTGCCAGCAGCCAGGGACTAGCTAACACCGGGGAGCTGTTTTTT. The chain links TRBV4-2 to TRBJ2-2; 9 nucleotides agree with TRBD2. CDR3 length: 15 amino acids. Germline V CDR1 and CDR2: LGHNA, YNFKEQ. Trimming took 3 bases from V and 2 from J; bases not matched to a gene: 1.

This clonotype was observed many times. This chain joins TRBV7-8 and TRBJ1-5; 9 nucleotides agree with TRBD1. Losses at the gene ends were 5 bases for V and 5 bases for J; bases not matched to a gene: 13. The CDR3 has 17 amino acids. CDR1 and CDR2 (germline): SGHVS, FQNEAQ. CDR3 in amino acids: CASSQTGTGISYQPQHF. CDR3 DNA: TGTGCCAGCAGCCAGACCGGGACAGGGATCAGCTATCAGCCCCAGCATTTT.

This clonotype was counted between two and nine times. The chain has TRBV7-2 and TRBJ2-1; D is uncertain. The CDR3 extends over 13 amino acids. V gave up 4 bases and J gave up 7 bases, with 11 bases separating them. Per germline, CDR1 SGHTA and CDR2 FQGNSA. CDR3 DNA sequence: TGTGCCAGCAGCTCCTCTCCCAAAAATGAGCAGTTCTTC. Amino acid sequence: CASSSSPKNEQFF.

This clonotype was seen only a few times. This sequence joins TRBV3-1 and TRBJ2-3; tentatively, D is TRBD2 (5 bases). Trimming pared 5 bases from V and 2 bases from J, leaving 11 bases between. This CDR3 has 14 amino acids. The germline V gene encodes CDR1 LGHDT and CDR2 YNNKEL (reference sequence). CDR3 region: CASSARGSTDTQYF. CDR3 DNA: TGTGCCAGCAGCGCTCGGGGATCCACAGATACGCAGTATTTT.

This sequence joins TRBV20-1 and TRBJ2-2; D call uncertain. The CDR3 is made up of 16 amino acids. Germline values: CDR1 DFQATT, CDR2 SNEGSKA (reference sequence). V lost 1 base and J 4 bases, leaving 16 bases between the germline ends. The CDR3 DNA reads as TGCAGTGCTAGAGTTGCTGGCCGTTCGAGCACCGGGGAGCTGTTTTTT. Encoded protein: CSARVAGRSSTGELFF.

This clonotype was counted a few times. The V call is TRBV3-1, the J call TRBJ2-2; 8 bases map to TRBD2. With 3 bases clipped from V and 5 bases from J, the junction kept 5 bases outside the gene matches. The CDR3 is made up of 15 amino acids. Germline CDR1 is LGHDT and CDR2 is YNNKEL (reference sequence). The CDR3 here is CASSHTGGATGELFF. CDR3 DNA sequence: TGTGCCAGCAGCCACACGGGGGGGGCGACCGGGGAGCTGTTTTTT.

This clonotype came up many times. V gene TRBV7-9 combines with J gene TRBJ1-4; D remains ambiguous. In germline, CDR1 is SEHNR, CDR2 FQNEAQ (reference sequence). V lost 5 bases to trimming and J lost 4 bases, with 14 bases between them. The CDR3 sequence is 15 residues long. This chain's CDR3 is CASSQWSSRNEKLFF. Written as DNA, the CDR3 is TGTGCCAGCAGCCAATGGTCCAGTCGTAATGAAAAACTGTTTTTT.

This clonotype was detected ten times or more. The V gene is TRBV29-1, the J gene TRBJ2-5, with TRBD2 as a possible D gene (7 bases). Trimming took off 4 bases at V and 4 bases at J, with 13 bases between the two ends. The CDR3 is 13 amino acids. Germline loops: CDR1 SQVTM, CDR2 ANQGSEA. The CDR3 region has the DNA TGCAGCGTTGCCTTCGGGGGGCGAGAGACCCAGTACTTC. Translation: CSVAFGGRETQYF.

The chain employs TRBV3-1 and TRBJ2-1; a weak D match, TRBD2 (5 bases). The CDR3 totals 13 residues. The ends were cut back, 4 bases at V and 12 bases at J, with 16 bases in the middle. The V gene's germline CDR1 is LGHDT and CDR2 YNNKEL (reference sequence). CDR3 residues: CASSRLDGSGQFF. DNA of the CDR3: TGTGCCAGCAGCCGTCTCGACGGAAGCGGGCAGTTCTTC.

The chain couples TRBV18 to TRBJ2-5; the D call may be TRBD1 or TRBD2 (5 bases each). In germline, CDR1 is KGHSH, CDR2 LQKENI. Trimming stripped 3 bases from V and 5 bases from J, with 16 bases between. CDR3 length: 15 amino acids. CDR3 region: CASSPGTLIPETQYF. CDR3 DNA: TGTGCCAGCTCACCCGGGACCTTGATACCGGAGACCCAGTACTTC.

The chain recombines TRBV7-8 with TRBJ1-2; no firm D call. The CDR3 runs 13 residues. Deletions cut 5 bases from V and 8 bases from J, with 15 bases between. The germline V gene encodes CDR1 SGHVS and CDR2 FQNEAQ. CDR3 bases: TGTGCCAGCAGCCCGGCGGGGTTCTGGGGCTACACCTTC. It specifies CASSPAGFWGYTF.

This clonotype was recorded many times. The chain links TRBV6-2 or TRBV6-3 to TRBJ2-7, with D maybe TRBD1 (6 bases). V shed 2 bases and J shed 1 base, with 9 bases lying between them. This CDR3 is 14 amino acids long. Germline CDR1 and CDR2: MNHEY and SVGEGT. The CDR3 protein is CASSYEQGSYEQYF. In nucleotides, the CDR3 is TGTGCCAGCAGTTACGAACAGGGATCCTACGAGCAGTACTTC.

CDR3 coding DNA: TGTGCCAGCAGCTTAAAGGGCGCCCACTCAACTAATGAAAAACTGTTTTTT. As protein: CASSLKGAHSTNEKLFF. The rearrangement joins TRBV7-9 to TRBJ1-4, with D uncertain. Germline CDR1 SEHNR, CDR2 FQNEAQ (reference sequence). V lost 2 bases and J 0 bases, leaving 13 bases between the germline ends. This CDR3 has 17 amino acids. The whole variable domain, filled in from reference TRBV7-9 and TRBJ1-4, reads DTGVSQNPRHKITKRGQNVTFRCDPISEHNRLYWYRQTLGQGPEFLTYFQNEAQLEKSRLLSDRFSAERPKGSFSTLEIQRTEQGDSAMYLCASSLKGAHSTNEKLFFGSGTQLSVL.

This clonotype was recorded at least ten times. The chain joins TRBV20-1 to TRBJ2-7, with D possibly TRBD2 on 5 matching bases. Germline values: CDR1 DFQATT, CDR2 SNEGSKA (reference sequence). V gave up 5 bases and J gave up 6 bases, with 8 bases separating them. The CDR3 runs 10 residues. CDR3 sequence reads: CSASRGEQYF. CDR3 nucleotides: TGCAGTGCTTCTCGGGGCGAGCAGTACTTC.